These 28 T cell receptor beta chains came from one sample sequenced in a study of CD4+ T cells in melanoma. Libraries were prepared by immunoSEQ multiplex PCR; TCRdb keeps only in-frame clonotypes and omits some of them. Here the sample spans almost 15,000 clones, 65% to 85% being singletons. Sequenced sample: cells from a culture (not recorded whether cultured in vitro). These receptors were collected from a human donor with melanoma.

This chain joins TRBV5-1 and TRBJ2-3; D may be TRBD2 (5 bases). CDR3 length equals 15 residues. V was trimmed by 4 bases and J by 1 base, leaving 13 bases between them. Germline V lookup: CDR1 SGHRS, CDR2 YFSETQ. Here the CDR3 DNA reads TGCGCCAGCAGCCGGGGTGAGGGAGGCACAGATACGCAGTATTTT. Translated: CASSRGEGGTDTQYF.

The chain is built from TRBV7-2 and TRBJ2-1; 10 nucleotides agree with TRBD2. The germline CDR1 and CDR2 sequences are SGHTA and FQGNSA. V shed 1 base and J 8 bases; nucleotides not matched to a gene: 5. This CDR3 has 15 amino acids. CDR3 sequence reads: CASSLEAGGHHEQFF. CDR3 in DNA: TGTGCCAGCAGCTTAGAAGCGGGGGGGCACCATGAGCAGTTCTTC.

The V and J genes are TRBV29-1 and TRBJ2-1; D possibly corresponds to TRBD2 (5 bases). CDR3 length: 19 amino acids. Germline V gives CDR1 SQVTM, CDR2 ANQGSEA. Trimming left V 2 bases short and J 1 base short, with 24 bases between. CDR3 sequence (DNA): TGCAGCGTTGAAAATCCCCGATCATACAGAAGAGGGTCCTACAATGAGCAGTTCTTC. Translated: CSVENPRSYRRGSYNEQFF.

The chain links TRBV9 to TRBJ1-5; D is ambiguous. CDR1 is SGDLS, CDR2 YYNGEE, per germline. V lost 0 bases and J lost 5, with 6 bases in between. The CDR3 consists of 13 residues. The CDR3 region has the DNA TGTGCCAGCAGCGTAGACCCAGATCAGCCCCAGCATTTT. It encodes CASSVDPDQPQHF.

The CDR3 sequence is CASSLLRQGDGYTF. The CDR3 coding sequence is TGTGCCAGCAGCTTACTGAGGCAGGGGGATGGCTACACCTTC. This chain connects TRBV7-8 to TRBJ1-2, with 7 bases fitting TRBD1. This CDR3 has 14 residues. Looked up from germline, CDR1 is SGHVS and CDR2 is FQNEAQ. The trim removed 2 bases at V and 6 bases at J, leaving 6 bases unmatched.

The genes are TRBV11-2 and TRBJ1-1; 8 bases are shared with TRBD1. Germline CDR1 and CDR2: SGHAT and FQNNGV. This CDR3 is 18 amino acids long. V dropped 1 base and J dropped 5; count of bases not matched to a gene: 15. CDR3 DNA: TGTGCCAGCAGCTTAGGGGGGGGGACAGGAAAGCGGCGTACTGAAGCTTTCTTT. The encoded protein is CASSLGGGTGKRRTEAFF.

The chain combines TRBV28 with TRBJ1-1, with D perhaps matching TRBD1 (6 bases). The CDR3 is made up of 13 amino acids. Per the germline V gene, CDR1 is MDHEN and CDR2 is SYDVKM. The V end lost 7 bases, the J end lost 5 bases, and 14 bases lay between the germline ends. The CDR3 DNA is TGTGCCAGCAAAGGGGGGAGTCGGACTGAAGCTTTCTTT. As protein: CASKGGSRTEAFF.

This chain uses TRBV27 with TRBJ1-5; unclear D gene. Germline CDR1 is MNHEY and CDR2 is SMNVEV (reference sequence). V lost 5 bases to trimming and J lost 4 bases, with 21 bases between them. The CDR3 runs 17 residues. The DNA for the CDR3 is TGTGCCAGCAGTCCACTCGCCCGGACTAACGCTAATCAGCCCCAGCATTTT. Amino acids: CASSPLARTNANQPQHF.

This clone was observed a few times. The chain recombines TRBV9 with TRBJ1-1; no clear D gene. From germline, CDR1 is SGDLS and CDR2 YYNGEE. Trimming pared 3 bases from V and 5 bases from J, leaving 14 bases between. The CDR3 runs 14 residues. The CDR3 reads CASSATTRVTEAFF. The DNA of the CDR3 is TGTGCCAGCAGCGCGACCACGAGGGTGACTGAAGCTTTCTTT.

This sequence joins TRBV7-2 and TRBJ2-7; no clear D. Trimming removed 6 bases at V and 2 bases at J, with 14 bases between. Looked up from germline, CDR1 is SGHTA and CDR2 is FQGNSA. This CDR3 has 14 residues. The CDR3 loop is CASSSYVRPYEQYF. CDR3 coding DNA: TGTGCCAGCAGTTCCTACGTACGCCCCTACGAGCAGTACTTC.

This rearrangement joins TRBV4-1 to TRBJ1-4, with 10 bases aligning to TRBD1. Germline assignment: CDR1 MGHRA and CDR2 YSYEKL. CDR3 length: 15 amino acids. With V trimmed by 2 bases and J by 7 bases, 4 bases remained unmatched. CDR3 in amino acids: CASSQWTGGSEKLFF. CDR3 bases: TGCGCCAGCAGCCAATGGACAGGGGGAAGTGAAAAACTGTTTTTT.

The chain has TRBV5-1 and TRBJ1-1, with D perhaps matching TRBD1 (5 bases). Trimming took 2 bases from V and 0 from J, leaving 14 bases between them. This CDR3 spans 16 amino acids. The germline CDR1 and CDR2 sequences are SGHRS and YFSETQ. CDR3 sequence reads: CASSFITGDMNTEAFF. The DNA for the CDR3 is TGCGCCAGCAGCTTTATCACAGGTGATATGAACACTGAAGCTTTCTTT.

V and J are TRBV4-1 and TRBJ1-5; TRBD1 might be the D (6 bases). Looked up from germline, CDR1 is MGHRA and CDR2 is YSYEKL. Trimming shortened V by 4 bases and J by 5 bases, and 15 bases separated the two germline ends. The CDR3 has 15 amino acids. The CDR3 reads CASSRPDSRDQPQHF. The CDR3 nucleotides read TGCGCCAGCAGCCGCCCGGACAGTCGGGATCAGCCCCAGCATTTT.

This sequence joins TRBV5-1 and TRBJ1-2; 7 bases map to TRBD1. The CDR3 is 14 amino acids. The J segment lost 2 bases and the V segment lost 4 bases, leaving 5 bases of the junction unmatched. Germline values: CDR1 SGHRS, CDR2 YFSETQ. For the CDR3, the DNA is TGCGCCAGCAGCCCGACGACAGGGAACTATGGCTACACCTTC. This encodes CASSPTTGNYGYTF.

The chain is built from TRBV11-2 and TRBJ2-5, with TRBD1 identical over 11 bases. The CDR3 consists of 16 residues. The V gene's germline CDR1 is SGHAT and CDR2 FQNNGV. The trim removed 1 base at V and 4 bases at J, leaving 5 bases unmatched. The CDR3 region has the DNA TGTGCCAGCAGCTTAGGCGGGACAGGGGGTAGAGAGACCCAGTACTTC. This encodes CASSLGGTGGRETQYF.

The rearrangement joins TRBV7-2 to TRBJ1-5; D not certain. V gave up 1 base and J gave up 4 bases, with 14 bases separating them. Germline-derived CDR1 and CDR2 are SGHTA and FQGNSA. This CDR3 is built from 16 residues. The CDR3 bases are TGTGCCAGCAGCTTAGTCTCCATCGGACGGAATCAGCCCCAGCATTTT. Translating gives CASSLVSIGRNQPQHF. Using reference TRBV7-2 and TRBJ1-5 for the parts outside the CDR3, the full variable domain is GAGVSQSPSNKVTEKGKDVELRCDPISGHTALYWYRQSLGQGLEFLIYFQGNSAPDKSGLPSDRFSAERTGGSVSTLTIQRTQQEDSAVYLCASSLVSIGRNQPQHFGDGTRLSIL.

The chain uses TRBV4-1 and TRBJ1-4; possible D gene TRBD1, 6 bases. The CDR3 covers 15 residues. V was cut by 6 bases and J by 2 bases, with 13 bases left in between. Germline V gene sequence: CDR1 MGHRA, CDR2 YSYEKL. Here the CDR3 reads CASRPAGATNEKLFF. DNA for the CDR3: TGCGCCAGCAGGCCCGCGGGGGCGACTAATGAAAAACTGTTTTTT.

The genes are TRBV7-3 and TRBJ2-2; the match to TRBD2 covers 8 bases. The CDR3 has 16 residues. Germline CDR1 is SGHTA and CDR2 is FQGTGA. The V segment lost 5 bases and the J segment 4 bases; nucleotides outside the gene matches: 9. The CDR3 spells CASSPAGGAFTGELFF. CDR3 coding DNA: TGTGCCAGCAGCCCCGCCGGGGGGGCCTTCACCGGGGAGCTGTTTTTT.

The chain recombines TRBV4-1 with TRBJ1-3; D not resolved. Trimming took off 4 bases at V and 1 base at J, with 5 bases between the two ends. This CDR3 contains 13 residues. Looked up from germline, CDR1 is MGHRA and CDR2 is YSYEKL. CDR3 nucleotides: TGCGCCAGCAGCCCACTTTCTGGAAACACCATATATTTT. It translates to CASSPLSGNTIYF.

This clone was recorded a few times. CDR3 region: CASQDRGNGTGELFF. The DNA of the CDR3 is TGTGCCAGCCAGGACAGGGGGAATGGCACCGGGGAGCTGTTTTTT. The chain couples TRBV6-4 to TRBJ2-2, with 10 bases matching TRBD1. This CDR3 contains 15 residues. V lost 8 bases, J lost 4 bases, and 7 bases stayed unmatched. The germline CDR1 and CDR2 sequences are MRHNA and SNTAGT.

This clone occurred a few times. The V call is TRBV30, the J call TRBJ2-5, with D perhaps matching TRBD1 or TRBD2 (5 bases each). The CDR3 runs 16 residues. The ends were cut back, 0 bases at V and 3 bases at J, with 17 bases in the middle. Germline V gene data show CDR1 as GTSNPN and CDR2 as SVGIG (reference sequence). CDR3: CAWSVKSWGNEETQYF. The CDR3 DNA reads as TGTGCCTGGAGTGTAAAGAGTTGGGGGAACGAAGAGACCCAGTACTTC.

The rearrangement uses TRBV7-8 and TRBJ1-4; 10 bases are shared with TRBD1. The CDR3 covers 17 residues. V lost 4 bases to trimming and J lost 5 bases; unmatched junction nucleotides: 10. The germline CDR1 and CDR2 sequences are SGHVS and FQNEAQ. This CDR3 reads CASSSPATGGANEKLFF. CDR3 nucleotides: TGTGCCAGCAGCTCACCAGCGACAGGGGGCGCGAATGAAAAACTGTTTTTT.

The chain is built from TRBV7-2 and TRBJ1-6; TRBD1 might be the D (5 bases). Germline CDR1 and CDR2: SGHTA and FQGNSA. The CDR3 extends over 14 amino acids. Trimming pared 2 bases from V and 10 bases from J, leaving 12 bases between. Here the CDR3 DNA reads TGTGCCAGCAGCTTAACGGGGGTAGGGTCACCCCTCCACTTT. Protein sequence: CASSLTGVGSPLHF. Combining the CDR3 with reference TRBV7-2 and TRBJ1-6 gives the whole variable domain GAGVSQSPSNKVTEKGKDVELRCDPISGHTALYWYRQSLGQGLEFLIYFQGNSAPDKSGLPSDRFSAERTGGSVSTLTIQRTQQEDSAVYLCASSLTGVGSPLHFGNGTRLTVT.

This clone showed up just once. The J gene is TRBJ1-5, the V gene TRBV6-1; D is undetermined. Per the germline V gene, CDR1 is MNHNS and CDR2 is SASEGT. V lost 11 bases to trimming and J lost 2 bases, with 13 bases between them. The CDR3 contains 13 residues. The CDR3 nucleotides read TGTGCCCCCCCCCGCGCGGGCAATCAGCCCCAGCATTTT. This gives the protein CAPPRAGNQPQHF.

This clone was picked up one time. The chain employs TRBV5-1 and TRBJ2-7, with D perhaps given as TRBD1 or TRBD2 (6 bases each). Trimming took off 0 bases at V and 4 bases at J, with 11 bases between the two ends. Germline V gives CDR1 SGHRS, CDR2 YFSETQ. The CDR3 runs 14 residues. In DNA form, the CDR3 reads TGCGCCAGCAGCTTGGTAGGGGGGCAATACGAGCAGTACTTC. Amino acid sequence: CASSLVGGQYEQYF.

The chain uses TRBV6-5 and TRBJ1-6; D is possibly TRBD1 (6 bases). The germline V and J ends were trimmed by 8 bases and 7 bases, with 12 bases remaining between them. CDR1 MNHEY and CDR2 SVGAGI come from the germline V gene. The CDR3 is 13 amino acids. The chain's CDR3 is CASGGQINSPLHF. The DNA for the CDR3 is TGTGCCAGCGGAGGACAGATAAATTCACCCCTCCACTTT.

This clone was found once. The chain carries TRBV6-1 and TRBJ1-5; no definite D call. Germline V gene sequence: CDR1 MNHNS, CDR2 SASEGT. V lost 0 bases, J lost 9 bases, and 12 bases lay in between. The CDR3 is made up of 14 amino acids. The CDR3 here is CASSEAWRDRPQHF. CDR3 nucleotide sequence: TGTGCCAGCAGTGAAGCATGGAGAGACCGGCCCCAGCATTTT.

J is TRBJ1-3 and V is TRBV19, with 9 bases aligning to TRBD1. CDR1 and CDR2 (germline): LNHDA, SQIVND (reference sequence). The ends lost 7 bases at V and 0 bases at J; junction bases unmatched: 13. The CDR3 consists of 18 residues. DNA for the CDR3: TGTGCCAGTACCGAGCGGAGGACAGGGGCTAGCTCTGGAAACACCATATATTTT. Protein sequence: CASTERRTGASSGNTIYF.